This entry lists 11 T cell receptor beta chains sequenced from one sample in a study of blood T cell repertoires in COVID-19 (TCRdb year 2020). Libraries came from the immunoSEQ multiplex PCR assay. This immuneACCESS table, as held by TCRdb, lists in-frame sequences with V and J called but not all clones. Of the missing ones, under half trace to an unresolved V gene in checked studies; the others have no known cause. The sample has approximately 240,000 clones on record, just over 90% of them singletons. 1.5% to 2% of the sample is held by the ten biggest clonotypes. The material sequenced was PBMCs or T cells enriched from blood (not recorded which). The origin of the receptors is a woman aged 18-29 years who had recovered from COVID-19.

The chain has TRBV20-1 and TRBJ1-2, with 8 positions matching TRBD1. The CDR3 spans 13 residues. The germline CDR1 and CDR2 sequences are DFQATT and SNEGSKA (reference sequence). With V trimmed by 3 bases and J by 4 bases, 4 bases remained unmatched. In nucleotides, the CDR3 is TGCAGTGCTAGTCAAACAGGGGGCTATGGCTACACCTTC. Its translation: CSASQTGGYGYTF.

J is TRBJ1-4 and V is TRBV4-1; 10 bases match TRBD1. The germline V gene encodes CDR1 MGHRA and CDR2 YSYEKL. The CDR3 totals 15 residues. V lost 4 bases and J lost 7; bases outside the gene matches: 6. DNA for the CDR3: TGCGCCAGCAGCCCAATAGGACAGGGGGGTGAAAAACTGTTTTTT. This codes for CASSPIGQGGEKLFF.

The J gene is TRBJ1-2, the V gene TRBV5-4; TRBD1 aligns across 9 bases. The junction had 11 bases not matched to a gene; V was cut back by 0 bases and J by 5 bases. The CDR3 consists of 17 residues. The germline V gene has CDR1 SGHNT and CDR2 YYREEE (reference sequence). In DNA form, the CDR3 reads TGTGCCAGCAGCTTGGCCGGTTTGGCCGGGACAGGGTATGGCTACACCTTC. Its translation: CASSLAGLAGTGYGYTF.

The CDR3 coding sequence is TGCGCCAGCAGCTTGGCGAGCGCCCTCGAGACCCAGTACTTC. It encodes CASSLASALETQYF. The chain joins TRBV5-1 to TRBJ2-5; D remains unclear. V gave up 0 bases and J gave up 5 bases, with 11 bases separating them. The CDR3 runs to 14 residues. Per germline, CDR1 SGHRS and CDR2 YFSETQ.

This rearrangement joins TRBV4-3 to TRBJ1-3, with 10 bases lining up with TRBD1. The CDR3 runs to 17 residues. The V segment lost 4 bases and the J segment 0 bases; nucleotides outside the gene matches: 6. Germline assignment: CDR1 LGHNA and CDR2 YSLEER. CDR3 coding DNA: TGCGCCAGCAGCCCCGGGACAGGGGTGAGCTCTGGAAACACCATATATTTT. Its translation is CASSPGTGVSSGNTIYF.

The V gene is TRBV10-3, the J gene TRBJ2-7, with 9 bases lining up with TRBD2. The V gene's germline CDR1 is ENHRY and CDR2 SYGVKD. V shed 5 bases and J 3 bases; nucleotides not matched to a gene: 5. This CDR3 spans 14 amino acids. The DNA of the CDR3 is TGTGCCATCAGTCTTAGCGGGAGTCTCTACGAGCAGTACTTC. Its translation: CAISLSGSLYEQYF.

The rearrangement uses TRBV20-1 and TRBJ1-2; D is uncertain. The CDR3 is 9 amino acids. The germline CDR1 and CDR2 sequences are DFQATT and SNEGSKA (reference sequence). The CDR3 nucleotides are TGCAATCCGGGTGGCGGCTACACCTTC. This translates into CNPGGGYTF.

Here the CDR3 DNA reads TGTGCCACCAACTCCCAGGGTTTGAGCAATCAGCCCCAGCATTTT. Its translation: CATNSQGLSNQPQHF. This chain links TRBV2 with TRBJ1-5; a weak D match, TRBD1 (5 bases). Germline lookup yields CDR1 SNHLY and CDR2 FYNNEI. There are 15 residues in the CDR3. V shed 10 bases and J shed 1 base, with 17 bases lying between them. Variable domain in full (rest from reference TRBV2 and TRBJ1-5): EPEVTQTPSHQVTQMGQEVILRCVPISNHLYFYWYRQILGQKVEFLVSFYNNEISEKSEIFDDQFSVERPDGSNFTLKIRSTKLEDSAMYFCATNSQGLSNQPQHFGDGTRLSIL.

This clone has a single count. This chain connects TRBV19 to TRBJ2-3; possible D gene TRBD1, 7 bases. This CDR3 is built from 14 residues. Germline loops: CDR1 LNHDA, CDR2 SQIVND (reference sequence). Trimming removed 7 bases from V and 5 bases from J, with 16 bases in between. In DNA form, the CDR3 reads TGTGCCAGTATTCGCGGCAGGGGGGAAGATACGCAGTATTTT. It yields the protein CASIRGRGEDTQYF. Full variable domain (outside the CDR3, taken from reference TRBV19 and TRBJ2-3): DGGITQSPKYLFRKEGQNVTLSCEQNLNHDAMYWYRQDPGQGLRLIYYSQIVNDFQKGDIAEGYSVSREKKESFPLTVTSAQKNPTAFYLCASIRGRGEDTQYFGPGTRLTVL.

The V and J genes are TRBV5-1 and TRBJ2-2; no clear D. The V end was cut by 0 bases, the J end by 3 bases, with 9 bases between. This CDR3 is built from 15 residues. The germline gives CDR1 SGHRS, CDR2 YFSETQ. The CDR3 sequence is CASSLGTTYTGELFF. In DNA form, the CDR3 reads TGCGCCAGCAGCTTGGGAACTACGTACACCGGGGAGCTGTTTTTT.

The CDR3 nucleotides read TGCGCCAGCAGCCAAGCGACGGGTCAAACCGGGGAGCTGTTTTTT. This codes for CASSQATGQTGELFF. V gene TRBV4-1 combines with J gene TRBJ2-2; D call uncertain. Trimming cost V 1 base and J 5 bases, with 11 bases left between them. CDR3 size: 15 residues. CDR1 and CDR2 from the germline V gene are MGHRA and YSYEKL.